The clone carrying this TCR beta chain has a handful of counts. Germline V CDR1 and CDR2: SGHNT, YYREEE (reference sequence). V dropped 2 bases and J dropped 0 bases, with 8 bases sitting between them. The CDR3 is 14 residues long. The record originates from a study of blood T cell repertoires in COVID-19. Across the study: Some COVID-19 samples were acute and others convalescent; all came from the United States, Italy and Spain. Sample material is recorded as cDNA or gDNA derived from T cells, B-cell-depleted T cells, or PBMCs.

How the authors handled the data: The assay estimated nucleated cells by amplifying reference gene primers. Measured with immunoSEQ multiplex PCR; TCRdb has only the in-frame clones, and not every one. V and J calls and clone size are given by that table; D and trimming were obtained from the DNA. The sample lists some 80,000 clones, 70% to 90% seen once, with roughly 19% in the top ten. What was sequenced was peripheral blood. The TCR sequence derives from a human donor in a cohort sampled during active COVID-19. This chain joins TRBV5-4 and TRBJ1-2, with a tentative D call TRBD1 (6 bases). The CDR3 protein is CASSLGGPNYGYTF. The DNA for the CDR3 is TGTGCCAGCAGCTTAGGGGGTCCTAACTATGGCTACACCTTC.